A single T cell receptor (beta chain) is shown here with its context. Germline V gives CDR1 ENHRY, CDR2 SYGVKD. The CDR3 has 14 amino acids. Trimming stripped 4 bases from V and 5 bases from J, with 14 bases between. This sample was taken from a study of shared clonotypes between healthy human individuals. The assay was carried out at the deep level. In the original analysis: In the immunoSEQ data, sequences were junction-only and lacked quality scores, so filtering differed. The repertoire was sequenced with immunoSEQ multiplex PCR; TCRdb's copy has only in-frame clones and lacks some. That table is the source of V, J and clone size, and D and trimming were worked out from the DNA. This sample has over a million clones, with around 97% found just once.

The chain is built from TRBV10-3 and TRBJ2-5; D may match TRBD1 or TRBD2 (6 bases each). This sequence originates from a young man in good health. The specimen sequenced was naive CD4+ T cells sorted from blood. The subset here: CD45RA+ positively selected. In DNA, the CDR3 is TGTGCCATCAGTGGCATACAGGGAGGCGAGACCCAGTACTTC. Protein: CAISGIQGGETQYF.